Presented here are 9 T cell receptor beta chains from one specimen sequenced in a study of tissue T cells after allogeneic stem cell transplantation (dated by TCRdb to 2021 to 2024). The library relied on the immunoSEQ multiplex PCR assay. Held by TCRdb, this immuneACCESS table contains in-frame sequences only and omits some clones. Under half of the omission traces to an unresolved V gene where checked; the cause of the rest is unknown. The sample table contains thousands of clones; only one count was recorded for 68% of them. The top ten clonotypes cover 0.7% to 0.95% of the sample. The sequencing sample was made of blood. The receptors derive from a female BALB/c mouse in good health. This strain has the MHC haplotype H2-d.

Details on this clone: The listed genes are named as in mouse. The read finishes 1 residue shy of the CDR3 end, and the germline J gene is used to complete it. The rearrangement joins TRBV31 to TRBJ2-3, with 12 positions matching TRBD2. This CDR3 is built from 15 residues. Germline loops: CDR1 GKSSPN, CDR2 SITVG. After removal of 3 bases from V and 2 bases from J, the junction contained 3 bases not matched to a gene. The sequenced CDR3 bases are TGTGCCTGGAGGGGACTGGGGGGCTTTGCAGAAACGCTGTAT. Protein: CAWRGLGGFAETLY. The CDR3, in full, reads CAWRGLGGFAETLYF. The full variable domain, its missing parts supplied by reference TRBV31 and TRBJ2-3, is AQTIHQWPVAEIKAVGSPLSLGCTIKGKSSPNLYWYWQATGGTLQQLFYSITVGQVESVVQLNLSASRPKDDQFILSTEKLLLSHSGFYLCAWRGLGGFAETLYFGSGTRLTVL.

This clone turned up a few times. Genes here carry mouse names. The read terminates 1 residue before the CDR3 end, so the remaining end is supplied by the germline J gene. The V and J genes are TRBV13-3 and TRBJ2-7; D unresolved. The germline V and J ends were trimmed by 1 base and 1 base, with 6 bases remaining between them. CDR3 length: 13 amino acids. Germline-derived CDR1 and CDR2 are NNHDY and SYVADS. The CDR3 sequence: CASSDPGSYEQYF. The CDR3 DNA, read in part, is TGTGCCAGCAGTGATCCGGGTTCCTATGAACAGTAC.

Concerning this clone: Genes and germline are mouse. The CDR3 end lies 1 residue beyond the end of the read and is filled in from the germline J gene. The chain is built from TRBV5 and TRBJ1-1; possible D gene TRBD1, 5 bases. Trimming cost V 0 bases and J 3 bases, with 8 bases left between them. Germline loops: CDR1 LGHNA, CDR2 YNLKQL (reference sequence). CDR3 length: 14 residues. The covered CDR3 bases are TGTGCCAGCAGCCAAGATTCCAGGGACACAGAAGTCTTC. It codes for CASSQDSRDTEVF. Given in full, the CDR3 is CASSQDSRDTEVFF.

About this clone itself: Gene names and germline match the mouse. The CDR3 goes on 1 residue after the read ends, and that part is filled in from the germline J gene. The chain links TRBV13-2 to TRBJ1-1; tentative D call: TRBD1 (6 bases). Trimming took off 5 bases at V and 3 bases at J, with 8 bases between the two ends. Per germline, CDR1 NNHNN and CDR2 SYGAGS (reference sequence). This CDR3 spans 12 amino acids. The part of the CDR3 DNA that was read is TGTGCCAGCGGGGACAGCTACACAGAAGTCTTC. It translates to CASGDSYTEVF. The complete CDR3 sequence is CASGDSYTEVFF.

Concerning this clone: Mouse germline and gene names are used. The CDR3 end is not reached by the read, which stops 1 residue before it; the germline J gene fills it in. The chain joins TRBV16 to TRBJ2-7; D is unclear. The CDR3 has 11 residues. The V end was cut by 0 bases, the J end by 6 bases, with 3 bases between. Per the germline V gene, CDR1 is SGHSA and CDR2 is FRNQAP. Incomplete CDR3 DNA: TGTGCAAGCAGCTTAGATCCTGAACAGTAC. It is translated as CASSLDPEQY. The entire CDR3 is CASSLDPEQYF.

In regard to this clone: A junction boundary mismatches the germline segment, possibly from a read error. All gene names here are mouse names. The read is 1 residue too short to cover the CDR3 end, so that end is filled in from the germline J gene. The genes are TRBV19 and TRBJ2-3, with a tentative D call TRBD2 (7 bases). Germline V gene sequence: CDR1 FNHDT, CDR2 SITEND (reference sequence). This CDR3 comprises 14 residues. The DNA read from the CDR3 is TGTGCAAGCATAGGGGGGCCTAGTGCAGAAACGCTGTAT. As protein: CASIGGPSAETLY. The complete CDR3 protein is CASIGGPSAETLYF.

As regards this clone: Gene names are the mouse ones. The read finishes 1 residue shy of the CDR3 end, and the germline J gene is used to complete it. The rearrangement links TRBV29 to TRBJ2-4; D is perhaps TRBD1 (5 bases). Looked up from germline, CDR1 is MSHET and CDR2 is SYDVDS. CDR3 length: 12 residues. Trimming pared 6 bases from V and 4 bases from J, leaving 8 bases between. This chain's CDR3 is CASSDRENTLYF. The DNA read from the CDR3 is TGTGCTAGCAGCGACAGAGAAAACACCTTGTAC.

Concerning this clone itself: The germline and genes are mouse ones. The CDR3 goes on 1 residue after the read ends, and that part is filled in from the germline J gene. J is TRBJ1-1 and V is TRBV5; 11 nucleotides line up with TRBD1. CDR3 length: 15 amino acids. Germline CDR1 and CDR2: LGHNA and YNLKQL (reference sequence). Trimming removed 3 bases from V and 1 base from J; junction bases left unmatched: 1. The CDR3 is CASSQDRGRNTEVFF. The CDR3 DNA, read in part, is TGTGCCAGCAGCCAGGACAGGGGGCGAAACACAGAAGTCTTC.

With respect to this clone: Each gene name is a mouse one. The CDR3 end falls 1 residue outside the read, so it is completed with the germline J gene. This chain connects TRBV19 to TRBJ2-3, with TRBD2 matching 7 bases. The germline V gene has CDR1 FNHDT and CDR2 SITEND (reference sequence). The CDR3 is 14 residues long. V lost 2 bases, J lost 1 base, and 1 base stayed unmatched. The CDR3 bases that were read are TGTGCCAGCAGTATTTGGGGGGGTGCAGAAACGCTGTAT. It is translated as CASSIWGGAETLY. The full CDR3 protein is CASSIWGGAETLYF.